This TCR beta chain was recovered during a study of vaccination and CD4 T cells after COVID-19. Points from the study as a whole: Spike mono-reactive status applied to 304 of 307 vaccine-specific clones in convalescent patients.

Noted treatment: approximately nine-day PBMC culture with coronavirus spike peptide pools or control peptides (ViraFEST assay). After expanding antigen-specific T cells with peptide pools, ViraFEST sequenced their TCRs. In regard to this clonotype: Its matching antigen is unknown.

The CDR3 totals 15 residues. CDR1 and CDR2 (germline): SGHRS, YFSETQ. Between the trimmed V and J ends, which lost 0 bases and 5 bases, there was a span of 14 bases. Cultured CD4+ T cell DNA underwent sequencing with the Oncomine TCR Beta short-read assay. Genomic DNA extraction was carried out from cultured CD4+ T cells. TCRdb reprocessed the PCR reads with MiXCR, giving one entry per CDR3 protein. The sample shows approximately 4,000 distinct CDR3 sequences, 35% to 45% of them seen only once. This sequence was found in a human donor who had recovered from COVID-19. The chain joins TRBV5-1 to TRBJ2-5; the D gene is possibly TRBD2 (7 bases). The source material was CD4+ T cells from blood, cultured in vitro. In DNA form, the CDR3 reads TGCGCCAGCAGCTTGGTGATCGGGGGGCCGGAGACCCAGTACTTC. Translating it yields CASSLVIGGPETQYF.